These 22 T cell receptor beta chains originate from one sample sequenced in a study of metastatic and nonmetastatic thyroid tumors. Thyroid surgery had not been preceded by any treatment in any patient. MiXCR re-clonotyped the PCR reads for TCRdb. The data contain under 15,000 clones, more than 20% of them seen just once; the ten biggest clones take up over 12%. Material: adjacent normal tissue. These TCRs come from a female donor with papillary thyroid cancer or a benign thyroid nodule (not recorded which). Some clones in this sample may be carry-over from other donors' samples.

This clone was recorded many times. The rearrangement uses TRBV30 and TRBJ1-2, with 7 bases identical to TRBD1. This CDR3 region has 14 residues. CDR1 and CDR2 from the germline V gene are GTSNPN and SVGIG (reference sequence). The V gene end was trimmed by 1 base and the J gene end by 1 base; junction bases not matched to a gene: 3. CDR3 loop: CAWSGNRGNYGYTF. The CDR3 nucleotides are TGTGCCTGGAGTGGGAACAGGGGTAACTATGGCTACACCTTC.

This clone was detected many times. The chain carries TRBV11-3 and TRBJ1-1, with a possible D match to TRBD1 (5 bases). Germline V gene sequence: CDR1 SGHNT, CDR2 YENEEA. Trimming stripped 5 bases from V and 3 bases from J, with 16 bases between. The CDR3 loop spans 15 amino acids. The CDR3 coding sequence is TGTGCCAGCAGCCCCGGGAAGGGGCAAGACACTGAAGCTTTCTTT. As protein: CASSPGKGQDTEAFF.

The chain joins TRBV20-1 to TRBJ1-1; D perhaps matches TRBD1 (6 bases). Trimming removed 3 bases at V and 0 bases at J, with 23 bases between. The CDR3 runs to 18 residues. The germline CDR1 and CDR2 sequences are DFQATT and SNEGSKA (reference sequence). CDR3 sequence: CSASGFRSGGAMNTEAFF. The CDR3 DNA follows: TGCAGTGCTAGTGGGTTCCGTTCGGGGGGGGCCATGAACACTGAAGCTTTCTTT.

By proportion, this clone is medium-sized (0.01 to 0.1%). The chain's CDR3 is CATSDQGGRVYEQYF. CDR3 nucleotide sequence: TGTGCCACCAGTGATCAGGGCGGGAGGGTGTACGAGCAGTACTTC. The V call is TRBV24-1, the J call TRBJ2-7, with 9 bases matching TRBD2. The V gene end was trimmed by 3 bases and the J gene end by 4 bases; junction bases not matched to a gene: 6. The CDR3 contains 15 residues. Germline CDR1 is KGHDR and CDR2 is SFDVKD.

This clone was counted many times. The chain links TRBV20-1 to TRBJ1-5, with 7 bases identical to TRBD1. The junction had 7 bases not matched to a gene; V was cut back by 2 bases and J by 0 bases. The CDR3 has 16 residues. Per the germline V gene, CDR1 is DFQATT and CDR2 is SNEGSKA (reference sequence). The CDR3 loop reads CSARPRTGYSNQPQHF. The CDR3 coding sequence is TGCAGTGCTAGACCAAGGACAGGCTATAGCAATCAGCCCCAGCATTTT.

This clone was detected only a few times. Possible read error: a much larger clone is one base away. The chain employs TRBV4-1 and TRBJ2-1; 14 positions agree with TRBD2. Germline V lookup: CDR1 MGHRA, CDR2 YSYEKL. Germline trimming cut 5 bases from V and 10 bases from J; bases unmatched to any gene: 10. There are 16 residues in the CDR3. As DNA, the CDR3 is TGCGCCAGCAGCAGTCCGGGACTAGCGGGAGCGCGGGAGCAGTTCTTC. Amino acids: CASSSPGLAGAREQFF.

This clone is medium-sized. The chain carries TRBV24-1 and TRBJ2-1, with 11 nucleotides matching TRBD2. Germline loops: CDR1 KGHDR, CDR2 SFDVKD. V trimming: 10 bases; J trimming: 3 bases; junction bases outside the gene matches: 4. This CDR3 contains 14 residues. The CDR3 DNA sequence: TGTGCCACAGGGACTAGCGGTAACTACAATGAGCAGTTCTTC. This gives the protein CATGTSGNYNEQFF.

By share of the sample, this clone is medium-sized. The chain combines TRBV12-3 or TRBV12-4 with TRBJ1-6; 9 positions agree with TRBD1. The CDR3 is 13 residues long. J was trimmed by 10 bases and V by 5 bases; bases with no gene match: 3. DNA for the CDR3: TGTGCCAGCAGTCTGGGACAGGGATCACCCCTCCACTTT. This codes for CASSLGQGSPLHF.

The sample holds many counts of this clone. This chain links TRBV5-4 with TRBJ2-7, with D uncertain. CDR1 SGHNT and CDR2 YYREEE come from the germline V gene (reference sequence). Trimming left V 3 bases short and J 2 bases short, with 18 bases between. CDR3 length: 16 amino acids. The CDR3, as DNA: TGTGCCAGCAGCTCCCCTATTAAGGACGGAACCTACGAGCAGTACTTC. Residues: CASSSPIKDGTYEQYF.

In this sample, this clone turned up many times. The chain links TRBV29-1 to TRBJ1-1, with D perhaps matching TRBD1 (5 bases). This CDR3 is 13 amino acids long. The germline V and J ends were trimmed by 2 bases and 1 base, with 8 bases remaining between them. Per germline, CDR1 SQVTM and CDR2 ANQGSEA. The CDR3 DNA follows: TGCAGCGTTGAAAGGGGCCAGAACACTGAAGCTTTCTTT. As protein: CSVERGQNTEAFF.

In this sample, this clone turned up many times. This may be a read error: a much more frequent sequence differs by one nucleotide. The rearrangement links TRBV20-1 to TRBJ1-6, with TRBD1 matching over 9 bases. V shed 8 bases and J 9 bases; nucleotides not matched to a gene: 11. In germline, CDR1 is DFQATT, CDR2 SNEGSKA (reference sequence). The CDR3 length is 14 residues. The CDR3 reads CSSQAGQGGSPLHF. The CDR3 coding sequence is TGCAGTTCCCAAGCGGGACAGGGAGGTTCACCCCTCCACTTT.

The J gene is TRBJ2-3, the V gene TRBV18; 13 nucleotides agree with TRBD2. The CDR3 is 17 amino acids. With 0 bases clipped from V and 3 bases from J, the junction kept 3 bases outside the gene matches. In germline, CDR1 is KGHSH, CDR2 LQKENI. The CDR3 DNA follows: TGTGCCAGCTCACCACCGGGACTAGCGGGATCGACAGATACGCAGTATTTT. The encoded protein is CASSPPGLAGSTDTQYF. Drawing the rest from reference TRBV18 and TRBJ2-3, the complete variable domain is NAGVMQNPRHLVRRRGQEARLRCSPMKGHSHVYWYRQLPEEGLKFMVYLQKENIIDESGMPKERFSAEFPKEGPSILRIQQVVRGDSAAYFCASSPPGLAGSTDTQYFGPGTRLTVL.

The chain has TRBV7-2 and TRBJ2-1, with D hard to call. V lost 5 bases to trimming and J lost 10 bases, with 12 bases between them. Per the germline V gene, CDR1 is SGHTA and CDR2 is FQGNSA. The CDR3 consists of 12 residues. CDR3 loop: CASSRPGYEQFF. CDR3 DNA sequence: TGTGCCAGCAGCCGCCCCGGTTACGAGCAGTTCTTC.

This chain uses TRBV11-3 with TRBJ2-7; 7 positions match TRBD1. The CDR3 has 15 residues. V lost 5 bases to trimming and J lost 3 bases; unmatched junction nucleotides: 10. Germline V lookup: CDR1 SGHNT, CDR2 YENEEA. The CDR3 spells CASSARTGPSYEQYF. In nucleotides, the CDR3 is TGTGCCAGCAGCGCCCGGACAGGTCCTAGCTACGAGCAGTACTTC.

This clone rates as medium-sized. V gene TRBV5-1 combines with J gene TRBJ1-2, with TRBD1 identical over 11 bases. The germline V gene encodes CDR1 SGHRS and CDR2 YFSETQ. The CDR3 consists of 15 residues. Losses at the gene ends were 3 bases for V and 5 bases for J; bases not matched to a gene: 6. CDR3 DNA sequence: TGCGCCAGCAGCTACGGACAGGGGGCGGGGTATGGCTACACCTTC. Encoded protein: CASSYGQGAGYGYTF.

At least ten counts were recorded for this clone. This sequence joins TRBV6-1 and TRBJ2-3; no clear D gene. The CDR3 runs to 17 residues. From germline, CDR1 is MNHNS and CDR2 SASEGT. V was pared by 2 bases and J by 1 base, with 16 bases between. CDR3 residues: CASSELGSSYRTDTQYF. For the CDR3, the DNA is TGTGCCAGCAGTGAACTTGGGTCGTCTTACCGCACAGATACGCAGTATTTT.

The chain employs TRBV13 and TRBJ1-2; D is perhaps TRBD1 (6 bases). Germline V gene sequence: CDR1 PRHDT, CDR2 FYEKMQ (reference sequence). Trimming left V 5 bases short and J 8 bases short, with 21 bases between. This CDR3 region has 15 residues. The CDR3 loop is CASSNAAGAIKGYTF. CDR3 in DNA: TGTGCCAGCAGCAACGCGGCAGGGGCGATCAAAGGCTACACCTTC.

This clone was counted at least ten times. This sequence joins TRBV2 and TRBJ1-4; no definite D call. V gave up 6 bases and J gave up 12 bases, with 14 bases separating them. Germline V gene data show CDR1 as SNHLY and CDR2 as FYNNEI. The CDR3 spans 12 residues. The CDR3 DNA reads as TGTGCCAGCAGGGGCCCCTCCGGGGAACTGTTTTTT. Encoded protein: CASRGPSGELFF.

This clone counts as medium-sized. CDR3 sequence (DNA): TGTGCCAGCAGTGTCAACATGAACACTGAAGCTTTCTTT. Translation gives CASSVNMNTEAFF. The V gene is TRBV27, the J gene TRBJ1-1; D is unresolved. CDR1 MNHEY and CDR2 SMNVEV come from the germline V gene (reference sequence). Trimming cost V 5 bases and J 0 bases, with 7 bases left between them. The CDR3 has 13 residues.

This clone has ten or more counts. The chain carries TRBV5-1 and TRBJ1-1; maybe TRBD1 (6 bases). The V gene's germline CDR1 is SGHRS and CDR2 YFSETQ. The CDR3 extends over 13 amino acids. Trimming left V 5 bases short and J 1 base short, with 9 bases between. The DNA of the CDR3 is TGCGCCAGCAGGGACAGCCAGAACACTGAAGCTTTCTTT. Encoded protein: CASRDSQNTEAFF.

In this sample, this clone turned up a few times. The rearrangement links TRBV7-6 to TRBJ2-7; 8 bases fit TRBD1. V shed 5 bases, J shed 6 bases, and the junction held 3 bases outside the gene matches. This CDR3 has 12 amino acids. CDR1 is SGHVS, CDR2 FNYEAQ, per germline. The CDR3 loop reads CASSPTGGEQYF. CDR3 bases: TGTGCCAGCAGCCCTACAGGGGGCGAGCAGTACTTC.

This clone was seen many times. V gene TRBV20-1 combines with J gene TRBJ1-1, with TRBD1 matching over 7 bases. This CDR3 has 17 amino acids. Germline V gene sequence: CDR1 DFQATT, CDR2 SNEGSKA (reference sequence). The junction had 17 bases not matched to a gene; V was cut back by 3 bases and J by 4 bases. Here the CDR3 reads CSASGGQSGAWGTEAFF. In DNA form, the CDR3 reads TGCAGTGCTAGTGGGGGACAGTCGGGAGCTTGGGGCACTGAAGCTTTCTTT.